The present TCR beta chain was sequenced within a study of cytomegalovirus exposure and HLA in healthy donors. Broader study findings: Indistinguishability led to the exclusion of some V segments, TRBV6-2 and TRBV6-3 included.

Note on this clone: Its antigen is undetermined.

In the PCR, 60 Vbeta and 13 Jbeta primers were used. In the original workflow: It was a later analysis that counted 83 million or so unique TCR beta chains, of which approximately 11 million were shared. The repertoire was sequenced with immunoSEQ multiplex PCR; TCRdb's copy has only in-frame clones and lacks some. V, J and clone size reflect that table, while D and trimming were determined from the DNA. The sample contains 150,000 to 200,000 clones, around 80% of which appear only once. Losses at the gene ends were 9 bases for V and 5 bases for J; bases not matched to a gene: 13. The CDR3 has 15 amino acids. All the people who gave samples were healthy bone marrow donors.

Sequencing was carried out using PBMCs. This TCR came from a male donor in good health and CMV-seropositive. The chain joins TRBV23-1 to TRBJ2-7; 10 positions match TRBD1. TRBV23-1 is known as an ORF, though its function is uncertain. CDR3 bases: TGCGCCAGTCTGACCCGCCGGGACAGGGGACACGAGCAGTACTTC. This translates into CASLTRRDRGHEQYF.